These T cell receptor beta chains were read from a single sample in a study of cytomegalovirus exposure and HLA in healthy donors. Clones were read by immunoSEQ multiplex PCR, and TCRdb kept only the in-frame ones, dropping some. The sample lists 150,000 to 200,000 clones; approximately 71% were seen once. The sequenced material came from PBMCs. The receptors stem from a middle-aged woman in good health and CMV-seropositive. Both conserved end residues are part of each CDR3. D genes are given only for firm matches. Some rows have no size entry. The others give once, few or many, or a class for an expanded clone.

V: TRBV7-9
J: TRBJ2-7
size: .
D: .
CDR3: CASSLSSESYEQYF
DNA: TGTGCCAGCAGCTTATCTAGCGAGTCCTACGAGCAGTACTTC

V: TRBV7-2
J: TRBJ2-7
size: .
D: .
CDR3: CASSLAMEAYEQYF
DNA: TGTGCCAGCAGCTTAGCGATGGAGGCCTACGAGCAGTACTTC

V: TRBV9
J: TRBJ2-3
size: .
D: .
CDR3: CASSVRGSADTQYF
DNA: TGTGCCAGCAGCGTACGGGGGTCCGCAGATACGCAGTATTTT

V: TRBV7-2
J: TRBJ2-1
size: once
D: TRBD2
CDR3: CASSPSSGRVNEQFF
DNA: TGTGCCAGCAGCCCATCTAGCGGGAGGGTCAATGAGCAGTTCTTC

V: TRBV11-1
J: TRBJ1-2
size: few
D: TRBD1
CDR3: CASSLQGRGLGGYTF
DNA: TGTGCCAGCAGCTTACAGGGCAGGGGGCTCGGAGGCTACACCTTC

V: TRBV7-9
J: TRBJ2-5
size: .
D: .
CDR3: CASSLGFRGAGETQYF
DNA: TGTGCCAGCAGCTTAGGGTTTCGGGGGGCGGGCGAGACCCAGTACTTC

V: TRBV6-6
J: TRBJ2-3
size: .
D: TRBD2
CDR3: CASSLAGGPRDTQYF
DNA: TGTGCCAGCAGCCTAGCGGGAGGGCCGAGAGATACGCAGTATTTT

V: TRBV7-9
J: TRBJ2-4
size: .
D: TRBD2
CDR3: CASSHLGGSGTKNIQYF
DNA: TGTGCCAGCAGCCACCTTGGCGGGAGCGGGACCAAAAACATTCAGTACTTC

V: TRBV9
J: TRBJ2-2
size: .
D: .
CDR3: CASSVEGDYTGELFF
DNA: TGTGCCAGCAGCGTAGAGGGGGATTATACCGGGGAGCTGTTTTTT

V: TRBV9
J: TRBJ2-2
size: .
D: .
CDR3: CASSVLKGYGTGELFF
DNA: TGTGCCAGCAGCGTCCTTAAGGGGTATGGCACCGGGGAGCTGTTTTTT

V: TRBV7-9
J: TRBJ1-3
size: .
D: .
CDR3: CASSTSLALSGNTIYF
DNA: TGTGCCAGCAGCACCTCCCTCGCGCTCTCTGGAAACACCATATATTTT

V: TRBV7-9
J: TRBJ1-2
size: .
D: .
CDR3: CASSLGDYGYTF
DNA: TGTGCCAGCAGCTTAGGAGACTATGGCTACACCTTC

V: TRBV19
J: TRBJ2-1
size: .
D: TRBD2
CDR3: CASNNELGLAGVNEQFF
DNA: TGTGCCAGTAACAACGAACTGGGACTAGCGGGTGTCAATGAGCAGTTCTTC

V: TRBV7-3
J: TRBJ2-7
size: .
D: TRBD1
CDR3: CASSLTRLDRGHEQYF
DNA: TGTGCCAGCAGCTTAACCCGGCTCGACAGGGGCCACGAGCAGTACTTC

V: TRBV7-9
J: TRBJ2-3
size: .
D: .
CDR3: CASSLGLQGGTDTQYF
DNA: TGTGCCAGCAGCTTAGGGCTCCAGGGGGGCACGGATACGCAGTATTTT

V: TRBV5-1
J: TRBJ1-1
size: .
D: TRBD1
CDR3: CASSGGQGPNTEAFF
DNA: TGCGCCAGCAGCGGAGGACAGGGACCCAACACTGAAGCTTTCTTT

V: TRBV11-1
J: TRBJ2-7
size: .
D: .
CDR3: CASSPLRGTVGSEQYF
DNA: TGTGCCAGCAGCCCTCTCCGGGGGACAGTTGGGTCGGAGCAGTACTTC

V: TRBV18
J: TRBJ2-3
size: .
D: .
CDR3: CASSPIYRTDTQYF
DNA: TGTGCCAGCTCACCGATCTACAGGACAGATACGCAGTATTTT

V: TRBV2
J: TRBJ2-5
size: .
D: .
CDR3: CASSGHNTGFYEETQYF
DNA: TGTGCCAGCAGTGGCCATAACACAGGGTTTTATGAAGAGACCCAGTACTTC

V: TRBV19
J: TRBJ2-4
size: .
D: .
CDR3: CASSTPPIIGGVNEKNIQYF
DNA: TGTGCCAGTAGTACACCGCCCATCATAGGGGGAGTGAATGAGAAAAACATTCAGTACTTC

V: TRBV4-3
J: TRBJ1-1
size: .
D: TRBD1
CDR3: CASSQAMTGGGTEAFF
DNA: TGCGCCAGCAGCCAAGCTATGACAGGGGGTGGCACTGAAGCTTTCTTT

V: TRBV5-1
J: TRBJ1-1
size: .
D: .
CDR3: CASSFTGFTEAFF
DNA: TGCGCCAGCAGTTTTACAGGGTTCACTGAAGCTTTCTTT

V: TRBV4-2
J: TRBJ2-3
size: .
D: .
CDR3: CASSQPLSGPDTQYF
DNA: TGTGCCAGCAGCCAACCTCTGAGCGGACCAGATACGCAGTATTTT

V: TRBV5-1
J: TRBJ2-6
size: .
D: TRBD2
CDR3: CASSVELAGGPGANVLTF
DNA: TGCGCCAGCAGCGTGGAACTAGCGGGAGGCCCTGGGGCCAACGTCCTGACTTTC

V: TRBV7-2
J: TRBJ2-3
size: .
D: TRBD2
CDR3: CASSFSPGLGPDTQYF
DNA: TGTGCCAGCAGCTTTTCACCGGGACTAGGCCCAGATACGCAGTATTTT

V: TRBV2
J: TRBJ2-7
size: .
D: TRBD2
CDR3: CASHRTSGSREQYF
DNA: TGTGCCAGCCACCGGACTAGCGGGAGCCGCGAGCAGTACTTC

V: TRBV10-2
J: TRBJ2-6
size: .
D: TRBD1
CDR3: CASRDRTSGANVLTF
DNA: TGCGCCAGCAGGGACAGGACCTCTGGGGCCAACGTCCTGACTTTC

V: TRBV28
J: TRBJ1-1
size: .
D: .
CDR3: CASSPAGLKNTEAFF
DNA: TGTGCCAGCAGTCCCGCGGGCTTGAAGAACACTGAAGCTTTCTTT

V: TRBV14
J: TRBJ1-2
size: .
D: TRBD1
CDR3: CASSQSGTGVGYTF
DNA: TGTGCCAGCAGCCAGAGTGGGACAGGGGTCGGCTACACCTTC

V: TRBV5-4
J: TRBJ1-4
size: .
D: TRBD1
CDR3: CASSLTGGTNEKLFF
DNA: TGTGCCAGCAGCTTGACAGGGGGCACTAATGAAAAACTGTTTTTT

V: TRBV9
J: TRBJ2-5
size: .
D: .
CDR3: CASSVGVGAPDQETQYF
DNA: TGTGCCAGCAGCGTAGGAGTTGGAGCACCCGACCAAGAGACCCAGTACTTC

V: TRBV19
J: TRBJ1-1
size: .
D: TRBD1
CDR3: CASIRTGGYTEAFF
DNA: TGTGCCAGTATCAGGACAGGGGGCTACACTGAAGCTTTCTTT

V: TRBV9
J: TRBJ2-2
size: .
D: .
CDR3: CASSDASAGGTGELFF
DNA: TGTGCCAGCAGCGATGCGTCGGCGGGCGGCACCGGGGAGCTGTTTTTT

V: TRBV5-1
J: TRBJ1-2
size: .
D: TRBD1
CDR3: CASSPTTGTGRDGYTF
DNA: TGCGCCAGCAGCCCTACAACCGGGACAGGGCGGGATGGCTACACCTTC

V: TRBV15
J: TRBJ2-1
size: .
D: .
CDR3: CATSRDWSDSLFF
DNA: TGTGCCACCAGCAGAGATTGGAGCGACAGTCTGTTCTTC